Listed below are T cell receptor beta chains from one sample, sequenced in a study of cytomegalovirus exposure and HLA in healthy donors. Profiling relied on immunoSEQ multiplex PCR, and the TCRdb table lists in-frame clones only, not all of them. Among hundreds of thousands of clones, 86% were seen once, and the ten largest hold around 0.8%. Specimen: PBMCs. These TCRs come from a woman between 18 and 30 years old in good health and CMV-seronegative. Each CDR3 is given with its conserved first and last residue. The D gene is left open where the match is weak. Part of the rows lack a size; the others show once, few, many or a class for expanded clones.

cdr3_nt: TGTGCCAGCAGACAGGGGAGGAAGGAGACCCAGTACTTC
cdr3_aa: CASRQGRKETQYF
d_call: NA
v_call: TRBV27
clone_size: NA
j_call: TRBJ2-5

cdr3_nt: TGCAGCGTTGAACATCTAGCGGGGGGATCGGATACGCAGTATTTT
cdr3_aa: CSVEHLAGGSDTQYF
d_call: TRBD2
v_call: TRBV29-1
clone_size: NA
j_call: TRBJ2-3

cdr3_nt: TGTGCCACCCGGGCCAGCGGGGGACCCCGCTGGGAGCAGTTCTTC
cdr3_aa: CATRASGGPRWEQFF
d_call: TRBD2
v_call: TRBV6-1
clone_size: NA
j_call: TRBJ2-1

cdr3_nt: TGTGCCAGCAACCTGCCTCAGGGGCCCACGAGGTCAGACTATGGCTACACCTTC
cdr3_aa: CASNLPQGPTRSDYGYTF
d_call: NA
v_call: TRBV28
clone_size: NA
j_call: TRBJ1-2

cdr3_nt: TGTGCCAGCAGTATCGGGACAGGGCACTACAATGAGCAGTTCTTC
cdr3_aa: CASSIGTGHYNEQFF
d_call: TRBD1
v_call: TRBV27
clone_size: NA
j_call: TRBJ2-1

cdr3_nt: TGCGCCAGCAGCTTGGAGACGGGATACGGCGATACGCAGTATTTT
cdr3_aa: CASSLETGYGDTQYF
d_call: NA
v_call: TRBV5-1
clone_size: NA
j_call: TRBJ2-3

cdr3_nt: TGTGCCAGCAGCAGGGGGATGGAAACAGATACGCAGTATTTT
cdr3_aa: CASSRGMETDTQYF
d_call: NA
v_call: TRBV5-6
clone_size: NA
j_call: TRBJ2-3

cdr3_nt: TGTGCCAGCAGTGAATATAAGGGGTCGACAGGGACGGGCTACGAGCAGTACTTC
cdr3_aa: CASSEYKGSTGTGYEQYF
d_call: TRBD1
v_call: TRBV25-1
clone_size: once
j_call: TRBJ2-7

cdr3_nt: TGTGCCAGCAGCGGGGGACAGGTCTTCTACGAGCAGTACTTC
cdr3_aa: CASSGGQVFYEQYF
d_call: TRBD1
v_call: TRBV9
clone_size: NA
j_call: TRBJ2-7

cdr3_nt: TGTGCCAGCAGCTACCCGGGACACCAAAAAGGGAATGAGCAGTTCTTC
cdr3_aa: CASSYPGHQKGNEQFF
d_call: NA
v_call: TRBV7-6
clone_size: NA
j_call: TRBJ2-1

cdr3_nt: TGTGCCGTCTCGCGCTCCGGGGAGCTGTTTTTT
cdr3_aa: CAVSRSGELFF
d_call: NA
v_call: TRBV6-1
clone_size: NA
j_call: TRBJ2-2

cdr3_nt: TGTGCCAGCAGTTTTCGGGGTCTGGAGGCGTACGAGCAGTACTTC
cdr3_aa: CASSFRGLEAYEQYF
d_call: NA
v_call: TRBV28
clone_size: NA
j_call: TRBJ2-7

cdr3_nt: TGTGCCAGCAGCTTGGAAACGAGTGAAGCTTTCTTT
cdr3_aa: CASSLETSEAFF
d_call: NA
v_call: TRBV5-6
clone_size: NA
j_call: TRBJ1-1

cdr3_nt: TGTGCCAGCAGCTTAGGCGGGTGGGAGCTGTTTTTT
cdr3_aa: CASSLGGWELFF
d_call: NA
v_call: TRBV7-6
clone_size: NA
j_call: TRBJ2-2

cdr3_nt: TGTGCCAGCAGCGAATATTCTACAGGTCCCTACGAGCAGTACTTC
cdr3_aa: CASSEYSTGPYEQYF
d_call: NA
v_call: TRBV6-6
clone_size: NA
j_call: TRBJ2-7

cdr3_nt: TGCGCCAGCAGCCCCACCCTGACTTCACCCAATAATTCACCCCTCCACTTT
cdr3_aa: CASSPTLTSPNNSPLHF
d_call: NA
v_call: TRBV5-1
clone_size: NA
j_call: TRBJ1-6

cdr3_nt: TGTGCCAGCAGTTTAGGGACAGGGAGAAATGAGCAGTTCTTC
cdr3_aa: CASSLGTGRNEQFF
d_call: TRBD1
v_call: TRBV27
clone_size: NA
j_call: TRBJ2-1

cdr3_nt: TGTGCCAGCAGCCTGGGACAGGGAAGGGGCAATGAGCAGTTCTTC
cdr3_aa: CASSLGQGRGNEQFF
d_call: TRBD1
v_call: TRBV7-3
clone_size: NA
j_call: TRBJ2-1

cdr3_nt: TGTGCCAGCACCAAACCGGGGGGGTGGAGGAGCGCTGAAGCTTTCTTT
cdr3_aa: CASTKPGGWRSAEAFF
d_call: NA
v_call: TRBV9
clone_size: NA
j_call: TRBJ1-1

cdr3_nt: TGTGCCAGCAGTGATAACAGGGTGTACGAGCAGTACTTC
cdr3_aa: CASSDNRVYEQYF
d_call: NA
v_call: TRBV2
clone_size: NA
j_call: TRBJ2-7

cdr3_nt: TGTGCCAGCAGTTTAATCGAGATCACGGATGGCTACACCTTC
cdr3_aa: CASSLIEITDGYTF
d_call: NA
v_call: TRBV6-6
clone_size: NA
j_call: TRBJ1-2

cdr3_nt: TGTGCCAGCAGCTTAGGGCCAGGGAATGGCTACACCTTC
cdr3_aa: CASSLGPGNGYTF
d_call: NA
v_call: TRBV13
clone_size: many
j_call: TRBJ1-2

cdr3_nt: TGTGCCAGCAGTTCGTACAGGGGTAACACTGAAGCTTTCTTT
cdr3_aa: CASSSYRGNTEAFF
d_call: TRBD1
v_call: TRBV6-5
clone_size: NA
j_call: TRBJ1-1

cdr3_nt: TGTGCCAGCAGTATACAAACTGACCTAGGAGAAAAACTGTTTTTT
cdr3_aa: CASSIQTDLGEKLFF
d_call: NA
v_call: TRBV6-4
clone_size: NA
j_call: TRBJ1-4

cdr3_nt: TGCGCCAGCAGCTTGGGAGCACTAGCGGGATCCACCGGGGAGCTGTTTTTT
cdr3_aa: CASSLGALAGSTGELFF
d_call: TRBD2
v_call: TRBV5-1
clone_size: once
j_call: TRBJ2-2

cdr3_nt: TGTGCCAGCAGCACTAAGACCGGGGAGCTGTTTTTT
cdr3_aa: CASSTKTGELFF
d_call: NA
v_call: TRBV28
clone_size: NA
j_call: TRBJ2-2

cdr3_nt: TGTGCCAGCAGCTCACCGGGACTAGTAGCCAATGAGCAGTTCTTC
cdr3_aa: CASSSPGLVANEQFF
d_call: TRBD2
v_call: TRBV5-4
clone_size: NA
j_call: TRBJ2-1

cdr3_nt: TGTGCCAGCAGTTTAGGCTCGGAGACAGGGGTGATCTATGGCTACACCTTC
cdr3_aa: CASSLGSETGVIYGYTF
d_call: TRBD1
v_call: TRBV28
clone_size: NA
j_call: TRBJ1-2

cdr3_nt: TGCGCCAGCAGCCAGACAAAGCTTAACTATGGCTACACCTTC
cdr3_aa: CASSQTKLNYGYTF
d_call: NA
v_call: TRBV4-1
clone_size: once
j_call: TRBJ1-2

cdr3_nt: TGTGCCAGCAGCCAAGTGGGGCACTACGAGCAGTACTTC
cdr3_aa: CASSQVGHYEQYF
d_call: NA
v_call: TRBV4-2
clone_size: many
j_call: TRBJ2-7

cdr3_nt: TGTGCCAGCAGTGACGCCGGGACAGGACACTACGAGCAGTACTTC
cdr3_aa: CASSDAGTGHYEQYF
d_call: TRBD1
v_call: TRBV25-1
clone_size: NA
j_call: TRBJ2-7

cdr3_nt: TGTGCCTGGAGTCCCGGGGTCCACGAGCAGTACTTC
cdr3_aa: CAWSPGVHEQYF
d_call: NA
v_call: TRBV30
clone_size: NA
j_call: TRBJ2-7

cdr3_nt: TGTGCCAGCAGTGGGACAGGGGAGTTGGGCTATGGCTACACCTTC
cdr3_aa: CASSGTGELGYGYTF
d_call: TRBD1
v_call: TRBV28
clone_size: NA
j_call: TRBJ1-2

cdr3_nt: TGTGCCAGTAACCGCGGGGGTTCCTACGAGCAGTACTTC
cdr3_aa: CASNRGGSYEQYF
d_call: TRBD2
v_call: TRBV28
clone_size: NA
j_call: TRBJ2-7

cdr3_nt: TGTGCCAGCAGCTCCGCTAGCGGGAGGGCCAATGAGCAGTTCTTC
cdr3_aa: CASSSASGRANEQFF
d_call: TRBD2
v_call: TRBV7-8
clone_size: NA
j_call: TRBJ2-1

cdr3_nt: TGTGCCAGCAGCCAGAGGAAACTGGGAAACACCATATATTTT
cdr3_aa: CASSQRKLGNTIYF
d_call: NA
v_call: TRBV14
clone_size: NA
j_call: TRBJ1-3

cdr3_nt: TGCGCCAGCAGCTTGGCCCGGTTGGGGGGTGAGCAGTTCTTC
cdr3_aa: CASSLARLGGEQFF
d_call: NA
v_call: TRBV5-1
clone_size: NA
j_call: TRBJ2-1

cdr3_nt: TGTGCCAGCTCGTCAGCTAGCGGGGGCCGTAATGAGCAGTTCTTC
cdr3_aa: CASSSASGGRNEQFF
d_call: TRBD2
v_call: TRBV28
clone_size: NA
j_call: TRBJ2-1

cdr3_nt: TGTGCCTGGGCTACAGGGTCTCCTAGCGGCTACACCTTC
cdr3_aa: CAWATGSPSGYTF
d_call: NA
v_call: TRBV30
clone_size: NA
j_call: TRBJ1-2

cdr3_nt: TGTGCCAGCGCCAGGTTCGATACTGGAAACACCATATATTTT
cdr3_aa: CASARFDTGNTIYF
d_call: NA
v_call: TRBV7-2
clone_size: NA
j_call: TRBJ1-3

cdr3_nt: TGTGCCAGCAGTGGGGGGACGGAGAGCTCCTATAATTCACCCCTCCACTTT
cdr3_aa: CASSGGTESSYNSPLHF
d_call: NA
v_call: TRBV27
clone_size: NA
j_call: TRBJ1-6

cdr3_nt: TGTGCCAGCAGCTTAGCGCCTAGCGGGGGGGCCATTATCTACGAGCAGTACTTC
cdr3_aa: CASSLAPSGGAIIYEQYF
d_call: TRBD2
v_call: TRBV7-9
clone_size: NA
j_call: TRBJ2-7

cdr3_nt: TGTGCCAGTAGTCTCTTAGGCAGGGCGGATCAGCCCCAGCATTTT
cdr3_aa: CASSLLGRADQPQHF
d_call: NA
v_call: TRBV19
clone_size: NA
j_call: TRBJ1-5

cdr3_nt: TGTGCCAGCAGTTTAGGGGAGGTAGGGATACACGAGCAGTACTTC
cdr3_aa: CASSLGEVGIHEQYF
d_call: NA
v_call: TRBV28
clone_size: NA
j_call: TRBJ2-7

cdr3_nt: TGTGCCAGTAGTTCGTCGGTATCAGGGCCCCAGCATTTT
cdr3_aa: CASSSSVSGPQHF
d_call: NA
v_call: TRBV19
clone_size: NA
j_call: TRBJ1-5

cdr3_nt: TGTGCCTGGAGTGCATCCGGAAACACCATATATTTT
cdr3_aa: CAWSASGNTIYF
d_call: NA
v_call: TRBV30
clone_size: NA
j_call: TRBJ1-3

cdr3_nt: TGTGCCAGCAGGGGACCGGGACAGGGGGTCTATGGCTACACCTTC
cdr3_aa: CASRGPGQGVYGYTF
d_call: TRBD1
v_call: TRBV2
clone_size: NA
j_call: TRBJ1-2

cdr3_nt: TGTGCCAGCAGCGAGAGGCACAGGCCTAACACTGAAGCTTTCTTT
cdr3_aa: CASSERHRPNTEAFF
d_call: NA
v_call: TRBV9
clone_size: NA
j_call: TRBJ1-1

cdr3_nt: TGTGCCAGCAGTGCCGGGACAGTGGCCCAGCATTTT
cdr3_aa: CASSAGTVAQHF
d_call: TRBD1
v_call: TRBV28
clone_size: few
j_call: TRBJ1-5

cdr3_nt: TGTGCCAGCAGCGCAAGACTAGTCTCGAAAGAGACCCAGTACTTC
cdr3_aa: CASSARLVSKETQYF
d_call: NA
v_call: TRBV7-6
clone_size: NA
j_call: TRBJ2-5

cdr3_nt: TGTGCCAGCAGCGTAGAATGGGGGCAGTGGGAGACCCAGTACTTC
cdr3_aa: CASSVEWGQWETQYF
d_call: NA
v_call: TRBV9
clone_size: NA
j_call: TRBJ2-5

cdr3_nt: TGTGCCAGCAGCGACCCCGACATTATTCGGGGCTACACCTTC
cdr3_aa: CASSDPDIIRGYTF
d_call: NA
v_call: TRBV9
clone_size: NA
j_call: TRBJ1-2